These T cell receptor beta chains were read from a single sample in a study of blood T cell repertoires in COVID-19. Only in-frame clones appear in the TCRdb table, and some are missing; sequencing was by immunoSEQ multiplex PCR. The sample carries 140,000 or so clones, 81% recorded once. Input material: peripheral blood. These receptors came from a human donor in a cohort sampled during active COVID-19. CDR3s include the opening cysteine and the closing phenylalanine or tryptophan. A D gene is named only where the DNA matches it firmly. Expanded clones are given a class, and other clones once, few, many or no size at all.

v_call	clone_size	j_call	d_call	cdr3_aa	cdr3_nt
TRBV11-2	-	TRBJ2-5	TRBD1	CASSFTTGTDQETQYF	TGTGCCAGCAGCTTTACCACCGGGACAGACCAAGAGACCCAGTACTTC
TRBV28	-	TRBJ2-5	-	CASSQLALGGETQYF	TGTGCCAGCAGCCAACTAGCTCTGGGAGGAGAGACCCAGTACTTC
TRBV6-5	-	TRBJ1-5	TRBD1	CASSYSGQLYEPQHF	TGTGCCAGCAGTTACTCGGGACAGTTGTATGAGCCCCAGCATTTT
TRBV29-1	-	TRBJ1-4	TRBD1	CSVYTGQGTTNEKLFF	TGCAGCGTCTACACGGGACAGGGTACAACTAATGAAAAACTGTTTTTT
TRBV4-1	-	TRBJ1-5	-	CASSQVWEGNQPQHF	TGCGCCAGCAGCCAAGTTTGGGAGGGGAATCAGCCCCAGCATTTT
TRBV5-1	-	TRBJ2-7	TRBD2	CASSLALAGERYF	TGCGCCAGCAGCTTGGCCCTAGCGGGAGAGAGGTACTTC
TRBV5-1	-	TRBJ1-3	-	CASSPRGILSGNTIYF	TGCGCCAGCAGCCCTCGGGGTATTTTATCTGGAAACACCATATATTTT
TRBV7-3	-	TRBJ2-3	-	CASSPQSSSTDTQYF	TGTGCCAGCAGTCCCCAGTCCTCTAGCACAGATACGCAGTATTTT
TRBV9	-	TRBJ2-1	-	CASSVPRGASYNEQFF	TGTGCCAGCAGCGTACCCCGGGGGGCTTCCTACAATGAGCAGTTCTTC
TRBV6-5	-	TRBJ2-7	TRBD1	CASSPRGQASYEQYF	TGTGCCAGCAGCCCCCGGGGACAGGCGTCCTACGAGCAGTACTTC
TRBV28	-	TRBJ2-7	-	CASSLPGERGEQYF	TGTGCCAGCAGTTTACCCGGGGAAAGGGGGGAGCAGTACTTC
TRBV28	-	TRBJ1-5	-	CASSPYQAISNQPQHF	TGTGCCAGCAGCCCTTACCAGGCGATCTCCAATCAGCCCCAGCATTTT
TRBV5-1	-	TRBJ1-1	TRBD1	CASSLTGQGVTEAFF	TGCGCCAGCAGCTTAACCGGACAGGGAGTCACTGAAGCTTTCTTT
TRBV24-1	-	TRBJ1-2	TRBD1	CATRGLDSTGANYGYTF	TGTGCCACCAGAGGTCTCGACTCCACAGGGGCTAACTATGGCTACACCTTC
TRBV19	few	TRBJ1-5	-	CASKNRGDQPQHF	TGTGCCAGTAAAAATAGGGGTGATCAGCCCCAGCATTTT
TRBV11-3	-	TRBJ2-1	-	CASSFPGLNEQFF	TGTGCCAGCAGCTTCCCGGGATTGAATGAGCAGTTCTTC
TRBV28	-	TRBJ2-7	-	CASSLPGTPTYEQYF	TGTGCCAGCAGTTTACCCGGGACACCTACCTACGAGCAGTACTTC
TRBV27	-	TRBJ2-1	-	CASSLYTVVSYNEQFF	TGTGCCAGCAGTTTATATACTGTGGTCTCCTACAATGAGCAGTTCTTC
TRBV5-4	-	TRBJ2-3	TRBD1	CASSLGDRATDTQYF	TGTGCCAGCAGCTTGGGGGACAGGGCCACAGATACGCAGTATTTT
TRBV28	once	TRBJ2-5	-	CGIKSGSYQETQYF	TGTGGCATTAAATCGGGATCGTACCAAGAGACCCAGTACTTC
TRBV6-1	-	TRBJ1-5	TRBD1	CASSDLTGARNQPQHF	TGTGCCAGCAGTGATCTAACAGGGGCCCGCAATCAGCCCCAGCATTTT
TRBV5-6	-	TRBJ2-3	TRBD1	CASSLAFDRVGDTQYF	TGTGCCAGCAGCTTGGCCTTCGACAGGGTCGGGGATACGCAGTATTTT